Below, 12 T cell receptor beta chains from the same sample are listed, as sequenced in a study of blood T cells in healthy people across ages. The second PCR ran about 6 to 12 cycles with a sample-barcoded 5' primer and J-beta primers. Via MiXCR, TCRdb re-called the 5' RACE reads, giving one row per CDR3 protein. Altogether approximately 1,700,000 distinct CDR3 sequences are present, about two fifths being singletons, with the ten largest covering 23%. Input material: blood. The receptors stem from a human donor in good health.

The sample holds a few counts of this clonotype. V is TRBV4-1 and J is TRBJ1-4, with TRBD1 as a possible D gene (5 bases). With 4 bases removed from V and 7 bases from J, the gap between germline ends came to 22 bases. Germline loops: CDR1 MGHRA, CDR2 YSYEKL. The CDR3 has 17 residues. In DNA form, the CDR3 reads TGCGCCAGCAGCCCAAAAGGGGCAGGGCCGGTGAGTGAAAAACTGTTTTTT. Protein: CASSPKGAGPVSEKLFF.

There are a few counts of this clonotype. The V call is TRBV4-3, the J call TRBJ1-2; TRBD1 agrees at 7 bases. V lost 0 bases and J lost 4; bases outside the gene matches: 8. This CDR3 spans 16 amino acids. From germline, CDR1 is LGHNA and CDR2 YSLEER. CDR3 residues: CASSQDQGGVFYGYTF. The DNA for the CDR3 is TGCGCCAGCAGCCAAGATCAGGGGGGCGTCTTCTATGGCTACACCTTC.

The chain carries TRBV7-9 and TRBJ1-4; D perhaps matches TRBD1 (5 bases). The CDR3 extends over 16 amino acids. Germline-derived CDR1 and CDR2 are SEHNR and FQNEAQ (reference sequence). With 3 bases removed from V and 7 bases from J, the gap between germline ends came to 18 bases. Here the CDR3 DNA reads TGTGCCAGCAGCTTCTGGCGTATGGGGCAGACTGAAAAACTGTTTTTT. Residues: CASSFWRMGQTEKLFF.

Concerning this clonotype: A much bigger clone sits one base away, suggesting this may be a read error. The genes are TRBV7-2 and TRBJ2-3, with TRBD2 matching 14 bases. This CDR3 has 15 amino acids. CDR1 and CDR2 (germline): SGHTA, FQGNSA. CDR3 in amino acids: CVSSPGLAGADTQYF. CDR3 coding DNA: TGTGTCAGCAGCCCGGGACTAGCGGGGGCAGATACGCAGTATTTT.

The V gene is TRBV13, the J gene TRBJ1-5, with D possibly matching TRBD1 (5 bases). Germline V gene sequence: CDR1 PRHDT, CDR2 FYEKMQ (reference sequence). The CDR3 is made up of 16 amino acids. The V end lost 5 bases, the J end lost 6 bases, and 20 bases lay between the germline ends. CDR3 residues: CASSTRTLGFGQPQHF. Here the CDR3 DNA reads TGTGCCAGCAGCACCCGGACACTGGGGTTTGGTCAGCCCCAGCATTTT.

The CDR3 here is CASSQLIWQGDYGYTF. The CDR3 bases are TGTGCCAGCAGCCAACTGATCTGGCAGGGGGACTATGGCTACACCTTC. The rearrangement uses TRBV4-2 and TRBJ1-2; TRBD1 agrees at 7 bases. The trim removed 2 bases at V and 3 bases at J, leaving 9 bases unmatched. The CDR3 contains 16 residues. Germline V gives CDR1 LGHNA, CDR2 YNFKEQ.

The rearrangement uses TRBV13 and TRBJ1-4; D remains unclear. Germline assignment: CDR1 PRHDT and CDR2 FYEKMQ (reference sequence). The CDR3 runs to 15 residues. Between the trimmed V and J ends, which lost 5 bases and 4 bases, there was a span of 14 bases. The CDR3 nucleotides read TGTGCCAGCAGCCCCTTTGATGGGAATAATGAAAAACTGTTTTTT. Amino acids: CASSPFDGNNEKLFF. Drawing the rest from reference TRBV13 and TRBJ1-4, the complete variable domain is AAGVIQSPRHLIKEKRETATLKCYPIPRHDTVYWYQQGPGQDPQFLISFYEKMQSDKGSIPDRFSAQQFSDYHSELNMSSLELGDSALYFCASSPFDGNNEKLFFGSGTQLSVL.

This clonotype showed up just a few times. CDR3 DNA sequence: TGTGCCAGCAGCGCAAGCGGGGGGATGGAGGAGACCCAGTACTTC. This translates into CASSASGGMEETQYF. This sequence joins TRBV9 and TRBJ2-5; TRBD2 agrees at 9 bases. This CDR3 spans 15 amino acids. With 3 bases clipped from V and 5 bases from J, the junction kept 8 bases outside the gene matches. Looked up from germline, CDR1 is SGDLS and CDR2 is YYNGEE.

This chain uses TRBV6-5 with TRBJ2-3, with 8 bases lining up with TRBD2. The V segment lost 2 bases and the J segment 6 bases; nucleotides outside the gene matches: 7. This CDR3 has 15 residues. Germline CDR1 and CDR2: MNHEY and SVGAGI. The CDR3 here is CASSYHGGAVDTQYF. The CDR3 nucleotides read TGTGCCAGCAGTTACCACGGGGGGGCCGTGGATACGCAGTATTTT.

This clonotype was recorded a few times. The chain couples TRBV5-1 to TRBJ1-2, with D possibly matching TRBD1 (5 bases). The ends were cut back, 0 bases at V and 8 bases at J, with 11 bases in the middle. The germline gives CDR1 SGHRS, CDR2 YFSETQ. This CDR3 region has 13 residues. Here the CDR3 reads CASSLEAAGGYTF. DNA for the CDR3: TGCGCCAGCAGCTTGGAAGCGGCAGGGGGCTACACCTTC.

A few counts support this clonotype. The V gene is TRBV7-8, the J gene TRBJ2-5; D call uncertain. CDR1 SGHVS and CDR2 FQNEAQ come from the germline V gene. Trimming took 1 base from V and 2 from J, leaving 11 bases between them. This CDR3 comprises 15 residues. As DNA, the CDR3 is TGTGCCAGCAGCTTAGTTAGGCCTCAACAAGAGACCCAGTACTTC. It yields the protein CASSLVRPQQETQYF.

The rearrangement uses TRBV4-3 and TRBJ2-1; 7 nucleotides agree with TRBD2. CDR1 is LGHNA, CDR2 YSLEER, per germline. This CDR3 comprises 18 residues. J was trimmed by 7 bases and V by 2 bases; bases with no gene match: 17. CDR3 nucleotide sequence: TGCGCCAGCAGCCAATTACTCGGGGGGACCTCCAAGGGGAATGAGCAGTTCTTC. It codes for CASSQLLGGTSKGNEQFF.